This T cell receptor (beta chain) was observed in a study of T cell responses to AZD1222 COVID-19 vaccine. Using immunoSEQ multiplex PCR, the repertoire was profiled, and TCRdb retains in-frame clones only, with some absent. The repertoire includes some 140,000 clones, 75% to 90% of them detected once, and approximately 4% sits in the top ten. The germline CDR1 and CDR2 sequences are SGHDT and YYEEEE. The CDR3 contains 15 residues. With 0 bases removed from V and 1 base from J, the gap between germline ends came to 10 bases. The chain employs TRBV5-6 and TRBJ1-1, with no clear D. The TCR originated in an adult in good health. Source: peripheral blood, taken on day 0 of AZD1222 vaccination. DNA of the CDR3: TGTGCCAGCAGCTTGGACCCGGCCCCGAACACTGAAGCTTTCTTT. Translation: CASSLDPAPNTEAFF.